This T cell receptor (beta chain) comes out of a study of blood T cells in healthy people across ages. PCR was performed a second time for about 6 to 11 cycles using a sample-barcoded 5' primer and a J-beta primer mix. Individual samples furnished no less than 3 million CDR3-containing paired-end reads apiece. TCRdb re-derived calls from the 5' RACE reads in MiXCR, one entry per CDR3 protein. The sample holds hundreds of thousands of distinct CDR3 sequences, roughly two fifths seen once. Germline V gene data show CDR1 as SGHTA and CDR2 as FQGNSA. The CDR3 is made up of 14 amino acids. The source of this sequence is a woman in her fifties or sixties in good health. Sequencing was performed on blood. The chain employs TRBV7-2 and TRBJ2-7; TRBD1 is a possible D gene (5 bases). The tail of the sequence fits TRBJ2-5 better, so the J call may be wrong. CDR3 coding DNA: TGTGCCAGCAGCTTAGACCCTAGGGGTGAGACCCAGTACTTC. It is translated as CASSLDPRGETQYF.